One sample yielded the 8 T cell receptor beta chains listed below, sequenced in a study of identical twins. TCRdb analysed the 5' RACE reads with MiXCR anew, one entry per CDR3 protein. The sample includes some 300,000 distinct CDR3 sequences, roughly an eighth seen only once; the top ten take approximately 7.6%. This sample also belongs to another study, concerning yellow fever vaccine responses in identical twins.

Sequencing was carried out using CD8+ T cells sorted from blood. The receptors derive from a woman between 18 and 29 years old in good health.

The gene calls are TRBV7-9 and TRBJ2-1; D remains unclear. This CDR3 is 16 amino acids long. Per germline, CDR1 SEHNR and CDR2 FQNEAQ (reference sequence). Trimming stripped 5 bases from V and 6 bases from J, with 20 bases between. CDR3 sequence (DNA): TGTGCCAGCAGCACATACAAGCCAGTCCAGCCCAATGAGCAGTTCTTC. It codes for CASSTYKPVQPNEQFF.

The chain employs TRBV7-9 and TRBJ1-6; no clear D. CDR1 SEHNR and CDR2 FQNEAQ come from the germline V gene (reference sequence). V was pared by 0 bases and J by 10 bases, with 10 bases between. The CDR3 spans 14 residues. CDR3 in DNA: TGTGCCAGCAGCTTAGCAGGCATCAAGTCACCCCTCCACTTT. This sequence encodes CASSLAGIKSPLHF.

This clonotype occurred once. This may arise from a read error, as a much more abundant clone is one base away. The V gene is TRBV12-3 or TRBV12-4, the J gene TRBJ2-1, with unresolved D. V was shortened by 3 bases and J by 15 bases, with 15 bases between the two germline ends. This CDR3 comprises 12 residues. The chain's CDR3 is CASSFDGEIRFF. The CDR3 nucleotides read TGTGCCAGCAGTTTTGACGGAGAGATAAGGTTCTTC.

V is TRBV15 and J is TRBJ2-7, with 12 bases matching TRBD1. CDR3 length: 15 amino acids. The germline V gene has CDR1 LNHNV and CDR2 YYDKDF (reference sequence). J lost 6 bases, V lost 3 bases, and 6 bases had no gene match. In DNA, the CDR3 is TGTGCCACCAGCAGGCAGGGACAGGGGGCAAGCGAGCAGTACTTC. Translation gives CATSRQGQGASEQYF. Combining the CDR3 with reference TRBV15 and TRBJ2-7 gives the whole variable domain DAMVIQNPRYQVTQFGKPVTLSCSQTLNHNVMYWYQQKSSQAPKLLFHYYDKDFNNEADTPDNFQSRRPNTSFCFLDIRSPGLGDTAMYLCATSRQGQGASEQYFGPGTRLTVT.

The chain combines TRBV5-1 with TRBJ2-5, with D possibly being TRBD1 or TRBD2 (5 bases each). The CDR3 spans 15 residues. CDR1 and CDR2 (germline): SGHRS, YFSETQ. The ends were cut back, 4 bases at V and 0 bases at J, with 13 bases in the middle. CDR3 in amino acids: CASSETGTYQETQYF. CDR3 DNA: TGCGCCAGCAGCGAGACCGGGACGTACCAAGAGACCCAGTACTTC.

This clonotype has more than one count but fewer than ten. This chain uses TRBV2 with TRBJ1-1; 7 bases agree with TRBD1. V shed 4 bases and J 12 bases; nucleotides not matched to a gene: 5. CDR1 is SNHLY, CDR2 FYNNEI, per germline. The CDR3 has 11 residues. CDR3 coding DNA: TGTGCCAGCAGTGTACGACAGGGAACTTTCTTT. It codes for CASSVRQGTFF. Using reference TRBV2 and TRBJ1-1 for the parts outside the CDR3, the full variable domain is EPEVTQTPSHQVTQMGQEVILRCVPISNHLYFYWYRQILGQKVEFLVSFYNNEISEKSEIFDDQFSVERPDGSNFTLKIRSTKLEDSAMYFCASSVRQGTFFGQGTRLTVV.

In its sample, this clonotype was seen a few times. The chain employs TRBV4-1 and TRBJ2-1, with D perhaps TRBD1 (5 bases). Trimming pared 3 bases from V and 5 bases from J, leaving 14 bases between. CDR1 MGHRA and CDR2 YSYEKL come from the germline V gene. The CDR3 runs to 15 residues. The chain's CDR3 is CASSQKPTANNEQFF. Here the CDR3 DNA reads TGCGCCAGCAGCCAGAAGCCGACAGCTAACAATGAGCAGTTCTTC.

The chain employs TRBV20-1 and TRBJ2-2; possibly TRBD2 for D (6 bases). The CDR3 runs 15 residues. Germline V gene lookup returns CDR1 DFQATT and CDR2 SNEGSKA (reference sequence). Trimming shortened V by 6 bases and J by 4 bases, and 18 bases separated the two germline ends. In DNA, the CDR3 is TGCAGTGCCCCGAGGGGACTGGACTTCACCGGGGAGCTGTTTTTT. Residues: CSAPRGLDFTGELFF.